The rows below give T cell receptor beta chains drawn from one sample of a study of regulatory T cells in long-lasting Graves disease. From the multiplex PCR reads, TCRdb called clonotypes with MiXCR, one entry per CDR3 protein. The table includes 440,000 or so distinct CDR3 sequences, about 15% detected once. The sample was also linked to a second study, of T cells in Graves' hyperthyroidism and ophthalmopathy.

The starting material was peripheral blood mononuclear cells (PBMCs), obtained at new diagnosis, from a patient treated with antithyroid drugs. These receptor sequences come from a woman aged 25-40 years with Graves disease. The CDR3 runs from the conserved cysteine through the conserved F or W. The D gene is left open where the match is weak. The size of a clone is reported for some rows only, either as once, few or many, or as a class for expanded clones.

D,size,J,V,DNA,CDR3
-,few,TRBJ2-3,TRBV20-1,TGCAGTGCGCTAGCGAAAGGTTCACCAGATACGCAGTATTTT,CSALAKGSPDTQYF
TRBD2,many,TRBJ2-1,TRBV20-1,TGCAGTGCAACGACCCCCACTAGCGTGCGTGCGGTTGAGCAGTTCTTC,CSATTPTSVRAVEQFF
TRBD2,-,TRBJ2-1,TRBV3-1,TGTGCCAGCAGCCAACCCGGTGGACTAGCGGGAGTGTCCTACAATGAGCAGTTCTTC,CASSQPGGLAGVSYNEQFF
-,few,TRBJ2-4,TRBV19,TGTGCCAGTAGCAAACCCGTCCTAGCCAAAAACATTCAGTACTTC,CASSKPVLAKNIQYF
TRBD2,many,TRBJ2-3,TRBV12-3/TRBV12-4,TGTGCCAGCAGTTTATTGGGGGCGGGAGGGCGGACAGATACGCAGTATTTT,CASSLLGAGGRTDTQYF
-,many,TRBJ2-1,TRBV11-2,TGTGCCAGCAGCTTCTCGCCATACAATGAGCAGTTCTTC,CASSFSPYNEQFF
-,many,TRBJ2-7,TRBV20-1,TGCAGTGCTAGCCCCGGACCGAGGACGGACTCCTACGAGCAGTACTTC,CSASPGPRTDSYEQYF
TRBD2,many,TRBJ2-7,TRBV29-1,TGCAGCGTTGGAAGACTAGCGGCTAACGAGCAGTACTTC,CSVGRLAANEQYF
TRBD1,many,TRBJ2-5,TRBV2,TGTGCCAGCACAGGGGGAAGAGAGACCCAGTACTTC,CASTGGRETQYF
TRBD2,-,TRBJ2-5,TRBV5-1,TGTGCCAGCAGCTTGATCCTAGCGGAGTACCTAGAGACCCAGTACTTC,CASSLILAEYLETQYF
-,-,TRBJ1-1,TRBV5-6,TGTGCCAGCAGCTTGGGCTCCACGAACACTGAAGCTTTCTTT,CASSLGSTNTEAFF
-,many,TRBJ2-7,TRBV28,TGTGCCAGCACCCGAGGGGAAGCCGAGCAGTACTTC,CASTRGEAEQYF
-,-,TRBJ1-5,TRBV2,TGTGCCAGCAGCGGAGATGCGGGTCAGCCCCAGCATTTT,CASSGDAGQPQHF
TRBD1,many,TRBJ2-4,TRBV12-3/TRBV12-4,TGTGCCAGCAGTTCTTGGACAGGGGTAGGGGACATTCAGTACTTC,CASSSWTGVGDIQYF
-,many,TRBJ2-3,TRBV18,TGTGCCAGCTCACCAAAAGCAGATACGCAGTATTTT,CASSPKADTQYF